This TCR beta chain is drawn from a study of blood T cell repertoires in COVID-19 (TCRdb year 2020). The study in broad terms: The collaborator samples originated in the United States, Italy and Spain and spanned the acute and convalescent phases of COVID-19. The prospective study material was composed of cDNA or gDNA derived from T cells, B-cell-depleted T cells, or PBMCs. Subjects who had been exposed to COVID-19, were actively infected with it, or had recovered from it provided the deeply sampled blood TCRbeta repertoires that made up the dataset. The repertoires were released in a freely available public database intended as a resource for research on the immune response to SARS-CoV-2. Samples were obtained from the ongoing ImmuneRACE study (first 160 participants) and from over 1,000 subjects provided by 6 global collaborators. The sample metadata nearly always contained a de-identified subject ID, COVID-19 status, age in years and sex. HLA class I and class II types, where available, came from metadata supplied by the sample provider rather than from assay-based typing. General study outcomes and caveats: The amount of clinical and demographic metadata varied by source and participant and was provided uncurated.

This clone came up once. Its specific antigen is unknown. One base away there is no much larger clone; base qualities are not given. Each collaborating institution followed its own protocols to collect whole blood in K2EDTA tubes. For TCRbeta analysis, collaborators shipped samples as frozen whole blood, isolated PBMCs, or DNA extracted from either of those sample types. The immunoSEQ Assay, a bias-controlled multiplex PCR, was used to amplify TCRbeta CDR3 regions from genomic DNA. Under the source paper's analysis protocol: Within the assay, amplification of reference gene primers was used to estimate how many nucleated cells each sample contained. To quantify the absolute abundance of each unique TCRbeta CDR3 rearrangement, sequence reads were collapsed and filtered. Productive Simpson clonality was computed per sample as the square root of Simpson's diversity index over productive rearrangements. In its TCRdb copy, this immuneACCESS table keeps in-frame sequences only and misses some clones. Where compared with another copy, unresolved V genes explain less than half of these, and the others have no known cause. The DNA was the basis for D and trimming; V, J and clone size are from that table. This sample gives 150,000 to 200,000 clones in total; about 82% of them show up just once. The ten top clones hold about 4.9% of the sample.

The receptor comes from a woman in her twenties or thirties with acute or convalescent COVID-19. Sequencing input: peripheral blood.

The bases read TGCAGCGTTCAGGGCCCCTATGGCTACACCTTC. Translated, this is CSVQGPYGYTF. Rearrangement joined TRBV29-1 to TRBJ1-2, with TRBD1 tentatively as D gene (5 bases match). CDR1 SQVTM and CDR2 ANQGSEA were looked up in the germline V gene. At the junction V is shortened by 5 bases and J by 4 bases, with 8 bases in between. Its CDR3 holds 11 amino acids, cysteine through phenylalanine. Only the CDR3 portion is preserved as DNA: 33 bases, with reading frame beginning at the first base.